This entry features one TCR beta chain sequence. What it recognizes is unknown. It was with 60 Vbeta and 13 Jbeta primers that the PCR ran. In the original analysis: It was a later analysis that counted tens of millions of unique TCR beta chains, of which some 10 million were shared. Assay used: immunoSEQ multiplex PCR; TCRdb lists only in-frame clones, some missing. The V and J calls and clone size come from that table; D and trimming were worked out from the DNA. The repertoire holds 150,000 to 200,000 clones, with about 80% as singletons. The germline gives CDR1 MRHNA, CDR2 SNTAGT. V was clipped by 5 bases and J by 1 base; unmatched bases: 2. CDR3 length equals 15 residues. As for the donors, each was a healthy bone marrow donor. The sample belongs to a study of cytomegalovirus exposure and HLA in healthy donors. About the research overall: Among approximately 400 genotyped donors, approximately 80% fell in the Caucasian-associated ancestry cluster.

Study-wide points: A later analysis showed TCR association rates differing by HLA locus, peaking at DRB1 and lowest at HLA-C.

Sample: PBMCs. The TCR was taken from a man under 40 in good health and CMV-seronegative. The chain links TRBV6-4 to TRBJ2-5; 12 bases are a match to TRBD2. In DNA form, the CDR3 reads TGTGCCAGCAGTCGGACTAGCGGGATCCAAGAGACCCAGTACTTC. Amino acids: CASSRTSGIQETQYF.